The 14 T cell receptor beta chains reported below all come from one sample, sequenced in a study of technical replicates of blood from a handful of donors. Profiled with immunoSEQ multiplex PCR; TCRdb holds only in-frame clones, not every one. The repertoire holds under 85,000 clones, with approximately 92% as singletons. Sequenced material: T cells isolated from PBMCs. These receptors originate from a human donor in good health. Some clones in this sample may be carry-over from other donors' samples.

The J gene is TRBJ2-1, the V gene TRBV6-4; tentatively, D is TRBD1 (8 bases). The length of the CDR3 is 13 residues. Per the germline V gene, CDR1 is MRHNA and CDR2 is SNTAGT. Trimming removed 2 bases at V and 8 bases at J, with 10 bases between. The CDR3 reads CASSDTGGDEQFF. Written as DNA, the CDR3 is TGTGCCAGCAGTGACACAGGGGGGGATGAGCAGTTCTTC.

A single count supports this clone. The rearrangement joins TRBV11-2 to TRBJ2-1, with D perhaps matching TRBD1 (6 bases). The CDR3 contains 14 residues. The germline CDR1 and CDR2 sequences are SGHAT and FQNNGV. Trimming left V 6 bases short and J 5 bases short, with 14 bases between. The CDR3: CASRSRTVHNEQFF. The CDR3 region has the DNA TGTGCCAGCAGATCACGGACAGTCCACAATGAGCAGTTCTTC.

The chain couples TRBV9 to TRBJ2-1, with 8 bases identical to TRBD2. Germline V gives CDR1 SGDLS, CDR2 YYNGEE. The CDR3 length is 18 residues. V dropped 0 bases and J dropped 0; count of bases not matched to a gene: 8. The CDR3 reads CASSVDLGLAGSYNEQFF. For the CDR3, the DNA is TGTGCCAGCAGCGTAGATTTGGGGCTAGCGGGCTCCTACAATGAGCAGTTCTTC.

This clone was detected only once. V is TRBV7-3 and J is TRBJ2-1; 8 nucleotides line up with TRBD1. Germline trimming cut 5 bases from V and 0 bases from J; bases unmatched to any gene: 6. This CDR3 has 16 amino acids. Germline V gene lookup returns CDR1 SGHTA and CDR2 FQGTGA. The CDR3 sequence: CASSPRTGSSYNEQFF. CDR3 DNA sequence: TGTGCCAGCAGCCCCCGGACAGGGTCCTCCTACAATGAGCAGTTCTTC.

The V gene is TRBV10-3, the J gene TRBJ2-7; TRBD2 aligns across 7 bases. V lost 0 bases, J lost 1 base, and 3 bases stayed unmatched. Germline lookup yields CDR1 ENHRY and CDR2 SYGVKD. This CDR3 comprises 15 residues. The CDR3 sequence is CAISESQAGSYEQYF. Written as DNA, the CDR3 is TGTGCCATCAGTGAGTCCCAAGCGGGATCCTACGAGCAGTACTTC.

This clone showed up just once. This chain joins TRBV6-5 and TRBJ1-1; 8 bases line up with TRBD1. V trimming: 6 bases; J trimming: 7 bases; junction bases outside the gene matches: 13. The V gene's germline CDR1 is MNHEY and CDR2 SVGAGI. The CDR3 is 15 residues long. CDR3 nucleotides: TGTGCCAGCAGGGGTGACCGGGACAGGAGATATGAAGCTTTCTTT. Amino acid sequence: CASRGDRDRRYEAFF.

The V and J genes are TRBV6-1 and TRBJ1-5, with 11 bases matching TRBD1. The CDR3 has 16 residues. After removal of 4 bases from V and 0 bases from J, the junction contained 2 bases not matched to a gene. Germline V lookup: CDR1 MNHNS, CDR2 SASEGT. CDR3 DNA: TGTGCCAGCAGTGGGACAGGGGGCTTTAGCAATCAGCCCCAGCATTTT. Residues: CASSGTGGFSNQPQHF.

The V and J genes are TRBV5-1 and TRBJ1-5; 7 positions agree with TRBD1. This CDR3 has 14 amino acids. Per germline, CDR1 SGHRS and CDR2 YFSETQ. The junction had 6 bases not matched to a gene; V was cut back by 2 bases and J by 7 bases. CDR3 sequence (DNA): TGCGCCAGCAGCTTTAGGGGGCTGGAGCAGCCCCAGCATTTT. It translates to CASSFRGLEQPQHF.

The chain is built from TRBV28 and TRBJ1-1; 8 positions agree with TRBD1. Germline assignment: CDR1 MDHEN and CDR2 SYDVKM. This CDR3 is built from 14 residues. J was trimmed by 5 bases and V by 3 bases; bases with no gene match: 5. The DNA for the CDR3 is TGTGCCAGCAGTTTTAACAGGGGGTGGACTGAAGCTTTCTTT. Amino acid sequence: CASSFNRGWTEAFF.

This clone has a handful of counts. V gene TRBV9 combines with J gene TRBJ1-1, with D hard to call. With 1 base removed from V and 2 bases from J, the gap between germline ends came to 9 bases. The CDR3 covers 14 residues. From germline, CDR1 is SGDLS and CDR2 YYNGEE. The CDR3, as DNA: TGTGCCAGCAGCGTATCCAGGCTAAACACTGAAGCTTTCTTT. Translating it yields CASSVSRLNTEAFF.

This clone was recorded once. The V and J genes are TRBV9 and TRBJ2-4; 7 bases map to TRBD1. V lost 4 bases to trimming and J lost 5 bases; unmatched junction nucleotides: 9. The CDR3 loop spans 15 amino acids. Germline V CDR1 and CDR2: SGDLS, YYNGEE. CDR3 loop: CASSPSGGTENIQYF. Written as DNA, the CDR3 is TGTGCCAGCAGCCCCAGTGGTGGGACAGAAAACATTCAGTACTTC.

The chain carries TRBV4-1 and TRBJ2-5, with TRBD2 matching over 9 bases. Per germline, CDR1 MGHRA and CDR2 YSYEKL. This CDR3 is 16 amino acids long. J gave up 2 bases and V 1 base, and 5 bases lay outside the gene matches. CDR3 sequence (DNA): TGCGCCAGCAGCCAAGCTCTGACTAGCGGACAAGAGACCCAGTACTTC. Translating it yields CASSQALTSGQETQYF.

In nucleotides, the CDR3 is TGTGCCAGCAGCTTGTACAGGGACCAAGAGACCCAGTACTTC. It specifies CASSLYRDQETQYF. The chain combines TRBV5-4 with TRBJ2-5, with a possible D match to TRBD1 (6 bases). V dropped 1 base and J dropped 0 bases, with 7 bases sitting between them. Germline values: CDR1 SGHNT, CDR2 YYREEE (reference sequence). The CDR3 totals 14 residues.

The rearrangement joins TRBV5-5 to TRBJ1-2, with no clear D. CDR3 length: 12 amino acids. V shed 1 base and J shed 3 bases, with 4 bases lying between them. The germline gives CDR1 SGHKS, CDR2 YYEKEE (reference sequence). The CDR3 nucleotides read TGTGCCAGCAGCTTGCCCGACTATGGCTACACCTTC. Translation: CASSLPDYGYTF. The entire variable domain, with the rest obtained from reference TRBV5-5 and TRBJ1-2, is as follows: DAGVTQSPTHLIKTRGQQVTLRCSPISGHKSVSWYQQVLGQGPQFIFQYYEKEERGRGNFPDRFSARQFPNYSSELNVNALLLGDSALYLCASSLPDYGYTFGSGTRLTVV.